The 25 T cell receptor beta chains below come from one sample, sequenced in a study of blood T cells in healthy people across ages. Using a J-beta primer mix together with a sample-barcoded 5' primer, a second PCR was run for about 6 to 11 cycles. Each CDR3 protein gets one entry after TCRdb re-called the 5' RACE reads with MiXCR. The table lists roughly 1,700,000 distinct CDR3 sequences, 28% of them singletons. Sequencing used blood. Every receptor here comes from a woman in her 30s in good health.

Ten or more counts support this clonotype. Here the CDR3 reads CASRHSTDTQYF. The CDR3 nucleotides read TGTGCCAGCAGACATAGCACAGATACGCAGTATTTT. The rearrangement uses TRBV7-2 and TRBJ2-3; no clear D. The CDR3 length is 12 residues. Germline V gives CDR1 SGHTA, CDR2 FQGNSA. V was cut by 6 bases and J by 0 bases, with 4 bases left in between.

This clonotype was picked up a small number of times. The CDR3, as DNA: TGCGCCAGCAGCCCACAGGGGGCGGAAGGCTACACCTTC. Translating gives CASSPQGAEGYTF. The chain couples TRBV4-1 to TRBJ1-2, with 9 positions matching TRBD1. V shed 4 bases, J shed 8 bases, and the junction held 5 bases outside the gene matches. This CDR3 comprises 13 residues. CDR1 is MGHRA, CDR2 YSYEKL, per germline.

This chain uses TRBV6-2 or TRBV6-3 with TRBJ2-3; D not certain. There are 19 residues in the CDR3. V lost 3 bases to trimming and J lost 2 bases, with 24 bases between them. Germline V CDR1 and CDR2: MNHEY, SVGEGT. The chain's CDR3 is CASSYMKGVEARDTDTQYF. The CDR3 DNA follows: TGTGCCAGCAGTTATATGAAAGGAGTCGAGGCTCGAGACACAGATACGCAGTATTTT.

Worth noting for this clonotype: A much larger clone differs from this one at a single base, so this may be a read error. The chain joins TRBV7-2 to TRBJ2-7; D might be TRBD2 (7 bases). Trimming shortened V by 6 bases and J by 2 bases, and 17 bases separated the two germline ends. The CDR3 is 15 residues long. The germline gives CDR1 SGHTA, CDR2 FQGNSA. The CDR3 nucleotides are TGTGCCAGCAGTCAAGGGAGGGGGTCCACCTACGAGCAGTACTTC. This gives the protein CASSQGRGSTYEQYF.

The CDR3 region has the DNA TGTGCCAGCAGTTTACCCGGCAGGAATGCGCAGTATTTT. Translation: CASSLPGRNAQYF. V gene TRBV28 combines with J gene TRBJ2-3; D gene uncertain. Germline V gene data show CDR1 as MDHEN and CDR2 as SYDVKM. CDR3 length: 13 amino acids. Trimming cost V 2 bases and J 10 bases, with 13 bases left between them.

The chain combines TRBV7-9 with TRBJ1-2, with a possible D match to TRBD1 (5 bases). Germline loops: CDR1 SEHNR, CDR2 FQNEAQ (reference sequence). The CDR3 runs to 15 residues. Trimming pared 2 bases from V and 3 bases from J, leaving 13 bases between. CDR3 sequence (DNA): TGTGCCAGCAGCTTACAGGCCCAGGGATACTATGGCTACACCTTC. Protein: CASSLQAQGYYGYTF.

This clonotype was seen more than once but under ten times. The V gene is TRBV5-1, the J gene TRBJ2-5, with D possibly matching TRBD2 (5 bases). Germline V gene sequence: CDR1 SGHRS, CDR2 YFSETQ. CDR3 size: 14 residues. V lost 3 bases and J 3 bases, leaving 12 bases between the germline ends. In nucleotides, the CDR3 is TGCGCCAGCAGCTCCGGAGGTGGGGAAGAGACCCAGTACTTC. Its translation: CASSSGGGEETQYF.

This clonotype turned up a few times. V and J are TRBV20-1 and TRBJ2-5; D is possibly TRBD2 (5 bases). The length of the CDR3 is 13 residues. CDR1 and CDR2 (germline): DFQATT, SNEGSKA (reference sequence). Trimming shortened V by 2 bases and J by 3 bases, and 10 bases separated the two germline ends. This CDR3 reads CSARYGVEETQYF. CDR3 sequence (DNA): TGCAGTGCTAGATACGGGGTGGAAGAGACCCAGTACTTC.

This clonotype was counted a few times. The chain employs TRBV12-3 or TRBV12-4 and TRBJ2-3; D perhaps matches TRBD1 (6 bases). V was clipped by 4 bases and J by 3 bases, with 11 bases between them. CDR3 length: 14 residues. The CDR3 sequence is CASSSGELTDTQYF. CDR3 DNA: TGTGCCAGCAGTTCAGGGGAATTGACAGATACGCAGTATTTT.

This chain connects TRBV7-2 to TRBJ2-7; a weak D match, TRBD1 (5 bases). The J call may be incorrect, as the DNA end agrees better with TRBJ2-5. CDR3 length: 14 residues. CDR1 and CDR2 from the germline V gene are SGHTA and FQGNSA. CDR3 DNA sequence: TGTGCCAGCAGCTCCTCGGCCTCAGGGGAGACCCAGTACTTC. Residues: CASSSSASGETQYF.

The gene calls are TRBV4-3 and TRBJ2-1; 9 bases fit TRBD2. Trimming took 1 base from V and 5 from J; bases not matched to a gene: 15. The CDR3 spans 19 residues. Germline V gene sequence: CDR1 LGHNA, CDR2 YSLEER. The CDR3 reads CASSQVRGMTAGGNNEQFF. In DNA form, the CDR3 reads TGCGCCAGCAGCCAAGTAAGGGGAATGACGGCGGGAGGGAACAATGAGCAGTTCTTC.

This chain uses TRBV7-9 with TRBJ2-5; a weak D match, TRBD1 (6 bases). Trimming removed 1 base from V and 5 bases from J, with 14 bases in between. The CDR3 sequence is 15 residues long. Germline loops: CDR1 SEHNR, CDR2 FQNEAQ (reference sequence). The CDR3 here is CASSLEQGRLETQYF. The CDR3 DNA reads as TGTGCCAGCAGCTTAGAACAGGGCCGTTTGGAGACCCAGTACTTC.

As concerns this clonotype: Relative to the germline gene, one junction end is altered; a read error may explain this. The CDR3 DNA reads TGTGCCGGCAGTGCATATAGCAATCAGCCCCAGCATTTT. As protein: CAGSAYSNQPQHF. The chain employs TRBV12-3 or TRBV12-4 and TRBJ1-5, with D unresolved. The CDR3 consists of 13 residues.

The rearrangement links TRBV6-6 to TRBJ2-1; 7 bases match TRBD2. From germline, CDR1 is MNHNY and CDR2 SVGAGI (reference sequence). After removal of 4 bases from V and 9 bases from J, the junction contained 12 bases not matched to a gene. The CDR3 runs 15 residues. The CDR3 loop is CASSSLASGALEQFF. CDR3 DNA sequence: TGTGCCAGCAGTTCCCTAGCTAGCGGAGCCCTTGAGCAGTTCTTC.

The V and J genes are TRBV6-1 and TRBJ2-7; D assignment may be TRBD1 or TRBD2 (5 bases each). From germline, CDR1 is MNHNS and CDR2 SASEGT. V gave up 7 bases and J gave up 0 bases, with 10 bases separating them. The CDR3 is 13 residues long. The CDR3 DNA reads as TGTGCCAGCACCGAGAGGGGCTCCTACGAGCAGTACTTC. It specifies CASTERGSYEQYF.

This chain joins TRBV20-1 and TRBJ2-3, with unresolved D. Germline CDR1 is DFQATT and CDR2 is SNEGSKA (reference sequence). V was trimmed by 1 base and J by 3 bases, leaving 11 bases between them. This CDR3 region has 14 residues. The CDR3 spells CSARVESSTDTQYF. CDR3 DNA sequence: TGCAGTGCTAGAGTCGAGAGCAGTACAGATACGCAGTATTTT.

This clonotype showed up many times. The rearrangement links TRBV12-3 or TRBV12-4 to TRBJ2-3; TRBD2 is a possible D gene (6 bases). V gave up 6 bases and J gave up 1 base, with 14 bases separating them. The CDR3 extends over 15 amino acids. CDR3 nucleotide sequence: TGTGCCAGCAGATACCTCGGGAGCGGCACAGATACGCAGTATTTT. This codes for CASRYLGSGTDTQYF.

Here the CDR3 DNA reads TGTGCCAGCAGCGTTTGGGACGAGCCTTCCGAGCAGTACTTC. Protein sequence: CASSVWDEPSEQYF. The chain uses TRBV9 and TRBJ2-7, with D possibly called TRBD1 or TRBD2 (5 bases each). CDR1 is SGDLS and CDR2 is YYNGEE in the germline V gene. V dropped 2 bases and J dropped 6 bases, with 15 bases sitting between them. This CDR3 comprises 14 residues. Based on the CDR3 plus reference TRBV9 and TRBJ2-7, the full variable domain is DSGVTQTPKHLITATGQRVTLRCSPRSGDLSVYWYQQSLDQGLQFLIQYYNGEERAKGNILERFSAQQFPDLHSELNLSSLELGDSALYFCASSVWDEPSEQYFGPGTRLTVT.

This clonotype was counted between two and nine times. For the CDR3, the DNA is TGTGCCAGCAGCTTGGCGGCGGGTCAGAGCCAAAACATTCAGTACTTC. It translates to CASSLAAGQSQNIQYF. The chain links TRBV7-2 to TRBJ2-4; possible D gene TRBD2, 5 bases. This CDR3 is 16 amino acids long. CDR1 is SGHTA, CDR2 FQGNSA, per germline. Trimming removed 3 bases at V and 5 bases at J, with 17 bases between.

The CDR3 coding sequence is TGTGCCAGCAGCCCAATAGGACCCAACAATGAGCAGTACTTC. Amino acids: CASSPIGPNNEQYF. The chain combines TRBV7-2 with TRBJ2-1; D is unclear. The J call may be wrong; the DNA end is better matched by TRBJ2-7. Germline V gives CDR1 SGHTA, CDR2 FQGNSA. The CDR3 spans 14 residues.

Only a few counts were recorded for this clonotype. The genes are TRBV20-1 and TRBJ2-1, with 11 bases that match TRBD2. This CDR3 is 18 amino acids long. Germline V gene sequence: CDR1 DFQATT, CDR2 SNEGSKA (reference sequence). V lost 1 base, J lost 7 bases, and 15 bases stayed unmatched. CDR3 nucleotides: TGCAGTGCTAGAGTCCTAGCGGGGGGACCGACCAGAAAAAATGAGCAGTTCTTC. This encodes CSARVLAGGPTRKNEQFF.

The CDR3 sequence: CASSYRGAGEAGRQFF. CDR3 coding DNA: TGTGCCAGCAGCTATAGGGGGGCGGGAGAGGCGGGAAGGCAGTTCTTC. The gene calls are TRBV12-3 or TRBV12-4 and TRBJ2-1; maybe TRBD2 (7 bases). The V end was cut by 6 bases, the J end by 12 bases, with 27 bases between. The CDR3 loop spans 16 amino acids.

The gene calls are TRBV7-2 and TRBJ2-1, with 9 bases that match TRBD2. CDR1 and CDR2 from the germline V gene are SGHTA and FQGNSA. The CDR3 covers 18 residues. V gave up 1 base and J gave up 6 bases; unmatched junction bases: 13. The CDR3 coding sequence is TGTGCCAGCAGCTTAGGTGGGTGGTCGGGACTAGCTTTCAATGAGCAGTTCTTC. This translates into CASSLGGWSGLAFNEQFF. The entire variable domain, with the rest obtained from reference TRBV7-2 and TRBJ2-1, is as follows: GAGVSQSPSNKVTEKGKDVELRCDPISGHTALYWYRQSLGQGLEFLIYFQGNSAPDKSGLPSDRFSAERTGGSVSTLTIQRTQQEDSAVYLCASSLGGWSGLAFNEQFFGPGTRLTVL.

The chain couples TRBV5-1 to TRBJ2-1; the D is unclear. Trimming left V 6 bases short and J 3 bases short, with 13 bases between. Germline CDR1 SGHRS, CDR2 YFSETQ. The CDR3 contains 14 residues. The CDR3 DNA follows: TGCGCCAGCACTCTGGACGCCAGCTACAATGAGCAGTTCTTC. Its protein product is CASTLDASYNEQFF. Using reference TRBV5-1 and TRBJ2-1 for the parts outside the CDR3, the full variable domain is KAGVTQTPRYLIKTRGQQVTLSCSPISGHRSVSWYQQTPGQGLQFLFEYFSETQRNKGNFPGRFSGRQFSNSRSEMNVSTLELGDSALYLCASTLDASYNEQFFGPGTRLTVL.

CDR3 protein: CSASISRGGPGDTQYF. As DNA, the CDR3 is TGCAGTGCTAGCATTTCGCGGGGGGGCCCGGGAGATACGCAGTATTTT. This sequence joins TRBV20-1 and TRBJ2-3; 9 nucleotides agree with TRBD2. Unmatched junction bases numbered 12, after V lost 3 bases and J lost 5 bases. The germline gives CDR1 DFQATT, CDR2 SNEGSKA (reference sequence). The CDR3 extends over 16 amino acids.